This T cell receptor beta chain came from a study of T cell responses to AZD1222 COVID-19 vaccine. The CDR3 spans 15 residues. With 8 bases clipped from V and 4 bases from J, the junction kept 11 bases outside the gene matches. Germline V lookup: CDR1 WNHNN, CDR2 SYGVQD (reference sequence). This clone has just a few counts. The antigen is not known. Overall study findings and caveats: Donors were largely white British and mainly female; clonal diversity was possibly underestimated. Nearly half of spike-specific TCRs reportedly target variant regions that are unmutated in the B.1.351 and B.1.1.7 variants. Seropositive status at baseline applied to only six AZD1222 recipients. CD4 TCRs associated with vaccination spanned spike, dominating at 160-218 and 743-854.

Repertoires were generated with immunoSEQ multiplex PCR, while TCRdb's copy carries only in-frame clones and drops some. Of some 100,000 clones listed, about 90% are singletons. The chain joins TRBV10-1 to TRBJ1-5, with 7 nucleotides matching TRBD1. The TCR originated in an adult in good health. The sequencing here drew on peripheral blood, taken on day 0 of AZD1222 vaccination. The CDR3 is CASATGRRANQPQHF. CDR3 coding DNA: TGCGCCAGCGCGACAGGGAGGAGGGCGAATCAGCCCCAGCATTTT.